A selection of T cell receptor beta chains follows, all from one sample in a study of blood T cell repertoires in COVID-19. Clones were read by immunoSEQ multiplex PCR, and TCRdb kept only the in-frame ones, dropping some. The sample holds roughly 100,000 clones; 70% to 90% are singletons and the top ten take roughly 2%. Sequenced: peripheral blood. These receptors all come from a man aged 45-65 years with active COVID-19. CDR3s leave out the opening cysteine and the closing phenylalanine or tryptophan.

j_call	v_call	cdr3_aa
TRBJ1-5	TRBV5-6	ASSLLLLSNQPQH
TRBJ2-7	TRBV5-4	ASTRDRAPSYEQY
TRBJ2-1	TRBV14	ASSLGSSANEQF
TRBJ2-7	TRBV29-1	SVGAGTQTYEQY
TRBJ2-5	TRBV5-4	ASSPSSGGTRETQY
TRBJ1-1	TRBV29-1	SVVGTGGTEAF
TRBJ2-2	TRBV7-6	ASSRDGDRVTGELF
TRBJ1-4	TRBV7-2	ASSRVRGEKLF
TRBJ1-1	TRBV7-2	ASSFGGPNTEAF
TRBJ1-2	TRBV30	AWTPGVNYGYT
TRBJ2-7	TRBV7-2	ASSSGSGLGLNEQY
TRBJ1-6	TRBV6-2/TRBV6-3	ASSLENSPLH
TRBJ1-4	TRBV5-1	ASRRTGGVEKLF
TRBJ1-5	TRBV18	ASSLTGQSADQPQH
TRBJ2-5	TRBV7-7	ASSLLGGQSSTETQY
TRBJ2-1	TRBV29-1	SVETGENSYNEQF
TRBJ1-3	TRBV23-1	ASSRGHGNTIY
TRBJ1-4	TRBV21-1	ASSKTHRIATNEKLF
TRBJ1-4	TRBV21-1	ASRHSTNEKLF
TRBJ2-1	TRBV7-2	ASSVGGREQF
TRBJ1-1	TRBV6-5	AASGQATEAF
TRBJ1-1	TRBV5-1	ASSTGQGVEAF
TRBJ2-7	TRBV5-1	ASSLTQGTGAYEQY
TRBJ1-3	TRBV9	ASSAGQGMAGNTIY
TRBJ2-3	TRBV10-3	AIASSGLDTQY